This T cell receptor beta chain comes out of a study of early stage breast cancer tumors. Looking at the study overall: Average read coverage per sample was 7.5 to 10-fold.

This clone appeared a single time. As yet, its antigen is unknown. Assay: immunoSEQ multiplex PCR; the TCRdb copy retains only in-frame clones and omits some. In the table there are more than 13,000 clones, about four fifths of which are singletons. Trimming pared 7 bases from V and 4 bases from J, leaving 18 bases between. This CDR3 spans 15 amino acids. In germline, CDR1 is SGHTA, CDR2 FQGNSA. Study-wide results and limits: Bulk DNA sequencing of unsorted cells missed chain pairing and markers. In about 90% of the 16 patients, blood comparison separated tumor from normal breast.

Sequencing was carried out using normal breast tissue next to the tumor. This receptor was identified in a person aged 50-59 years with breast cancer. The rearrangement uses TRBV7-2 and TRBJ2-3; tentatively, D is TRBD2 (7 bases). The CDR3 nucleotides read TGTGCCAGCACCAGACCGGGGGGCGGCCCAGATACGCAGTATTTT. This sequence encodes CASTRPGGGPDTQYF. Full variable domain (outside the CDR3, taken from reference TRBV7-2 and TRBJ2-3): GAGVSQSPSNKVTEKGKDVELRCDPISGHTALYWYRQSLGQGLEFLIYFQGNSAPDKSGLPSDRFSAERTGGSVSTLTIQRTQQEDSAVYLCASTRPGGGPDTQYFGPGTRLTVL.